This T cell receptor (beta chain) emerged from a study of regulatory T cells in long-lasting Graves disease. Findings and limits, study-wide: Persistent Graves' cases showed lower TCR diversity than newly diagnosed cases. It was in persistent disease that TRBV28, TRBJ1-2 and TRBJ2-5 were favored.

Trimming took 4 bases from V and 6 from J; bases not matched to a gene: 8. There are 14 residues in the CDR3. Germline lookup yields CDR1 SEHNR and CDR2 FQNEAQ (reference sequence). A word on this clonotype: Its antigen is unidentified.

iRepertoire HTBI primers and Arm-PCR of CDR3 regions built TCR beta libraries. Each CDR3 protein gets one entry after TCRdb re-called the multiplex PCR reads with MiXCR. Seen here are about 470,000 distinct CDR3 sequences, around a fifth observed once, and the top ten hold around 7%. Regarding time point: persistent/refractory GD, antithyroid drugs over 5 years with positive TRAb. PBMC RNA served as the TCR library source. Each patient gave approximately 8.8 milliliters of EDTA-anticoagulated peripheral blood. This sample comprised peripheral blood mononuclear cells (PBMCs), obtained when the disease was refractory, from a patient treated with antithyroid drugs. The chain employs TRBV7-9 and TRBJ1-2; 7 bases align to TRBD1. The TCR sequence derives from a female donor with Graves disease. The CDR3 bases are TGTGCCAGCAGCTCCGACAGGGTCGAAGATGGCTACACCTTC. Translated, it gives CASSSDRVEDGYTF.